The 26 T cell receptor beta chains listed next were all sequenced from one sample in a study of T cell responses to AZD1222 COVID-19 vaccine. Only in-frame clones appear in the TCRdb table, and some are missing; sequencing was by immunoSEQ multiplex PCR. The sample shows 150,000 to 200,000 clones, under 95% of them seen only once. Sequenced here: peripheral blood, sampled on day 0 of AZD1222 vaccination. All receptors come from an adult in good health.

For the CDR3, the DNA is TGTGCCAGCGAGCCTAATACAGGGAACACTGAAGCTTTCTTT. Encoded protein: CASEPNTGNTEAFF. This chain connects TRBV6-5 to TRBJ1-1, with D possibly matching TRBD1 (5 bases). V was trimmed by 8 bases and J by 1 base, leaving 14 bases between them. Germline CDR1 and CDR2: MNHEY and SVGAGI. This CDR3 is built from 14 residues.

V usage is TRBV24-1 and J usage is TRBJ1-1; the D gene is possibly TRBD1 (6 bases). This CDR3 spans 13 amino acids. V was shortened by 6 bases and J by 2 bases, with 9 bases between the two germline ends. The germline V gene has CDR1 KGHDR and CDR2 SFDVKD. The CDR3 loop reads CATSSGANTEAFF. The CDR3 DNA is TGTGCCACCAGTTCGGGGGCCAACACTGAAGCTTTCTTT.

The rearrangement uses TRBV11-1 and TRBJ2-2, with 11 nucleotides matching TRBD2. Germline CDR1 reads SGHAT; CDR2 reads FQDESV (reference sequence). The CDR3 has 16 amino acids. V gave up 1 base and J gave up 7 bases; unmatched junction bases: 5. The CDR3 sequence: CASSLVLAGAYGELFF. CDR3 DNA: TGTGCCAGCAGCTTAGTACTAGCGGGAGCGTACGGGGAGCTGTTTTTT.

The chain has TRBV6-6 and TRBJ1-5, with D unclear. Germline loops: CDR1 MNHNY, CDR2 SVGAGI (reference sequence). The length of the CDR3 is 13 residues. Trimming removed 2 bases from V and 5 bases from J, with 7 bases in between. The CDR3 spells CASSYEGDQPQHF. The CDR3 region has the DNA TGTGCCAGCAGTTACGAAGGCGATCAGCCCCAGCATTTT.

The chain has TRBV6-4 and TRBJ1-6; D call uncertain. From germline, CDR1 is MRHNA and CDR2 SNTAGT. Trimming left V 8 bases short and J 6 bases short, with 17 bases between. CDR3 length equals 15 residues. Here the CDR3 reads CASGMTGSPNSPLHF. CDR3 DNA sequence: TGTGCCAGCGGCATGACCGGGTCGCCTAATTCACCCCTCCACTTT.

The chain uses TRBV24-1 and TRBJ2-7, with TRBD2 matching 7 bases. Trimming removed 4 bases from V and 3 bases from J; junction bases left unmatched: 8. The CDR3 runs 15 residues. Germline-derived CDR1 and CDR2 are KGHDR and SFDVKD. For the CDR3, the DNA is TGTGCCACCAGTGACCCTGGGGAGGGAGTCTACGAGCAGTACTTC. Its translation is CATSDPGEGVYEQYF.

The genes are TRBV6-4 and TRBJ2-3; D is undetermined. The CDR3 totals 14 residues. Germline V gene lookup returns CDR1 MRHNA and CDR2 SNTAGT. V dropped 0 bases and J dropped 3 bases, with 7 bases sitting between them. CDR3 loop: CASSDSTETDTQYF. The DNA of the CDR3 is TGTGCCAGCAGTGACTCGACCGAGACAGATACGCAGTATTTT.

The CDR3 loop is CASSLGGGATFYGYTF. Written as DNA, the CDR3 is TGTGCCAGCAGCTTAGGAGGAGGGGCTACGTTCTATGGCTACACCTTC. The chain combines TRBV11-2 with TRBJ1-2, with D perhaps matching TRBD1 (5 bases). The CDR3 extends over 16 amino acids. Germline-derived CDR1 and CDR2 are SGHAT and FQNNGV. Trimming removed 1 base from V and 4 bases from J, with 16 bases in between.

CDR3 in amino acids: CASSPVAGVTLNEQFF. Here the CDR3 DNA reads TGTGCCAGCTCACCGGTAGCGGGGGTCACCTTAAATGAGCAGTTCTTC. The rearrangement joins TRBV18 to TRBJ2-1, with 9 nucleotides matching TRBD2. V gave up 3 bases and J gave up 7 bases; unmatched junction bases: 10. This CDR3 spans 16 amino acids. The germline CDR1 and CDR2 sequences are KGHSH and LQKENI.

The rearrangement links TRBV30 to TRBJ1-2; a possible D gene is TRBD1 (5 bases). Trimming cost V 0 bases and J 7 bases, with 12 bases left between them. The CDR3 runs to 13 residues. Per the germline V gene, CDR1 is GTSNPN and CDR2 is SVGIG (reference sequence). The CDR3 protein is CAWSVGMGGGYTF. The DNA for the CDR3 is TGTGCCTGGAGTGTGGGAATGGGGGGTGGCTACACCTTC.

The V gene is TRBV5-6, the J gene TRBJ2-7; weak D call: TRBD1 (6 bases). This CDR3 is 15 amino acids long. Germline CDR1 is SGHDT and CDR2 is YYEEEE. The V end lost 3 bases, the J end lost 3 bases, and 16 bases lay between the germline ends. The CDR3: CASSSSLRGFYEQYF. CDR3 DNA sequence: TGTGCCAGCAGCTCCTCCCTCAGGGGATTCTACGAGCAGTACTTC.

This chain connects TRBV28 to TRBJ1-5; possible D gene TRBD1, 6 bases. Trimming took 6 bases from V and 3 from J, leaving 15 bases between them. The CDR3 has 15 amino acids. The V gene's germline CDR1 is MDHEN and CDR2 SYDVKM. CDR3 coding DNA: TGTGCCAGCAGGATTAACAGGGTACCCAATCAGCCCCAGCATTTT. As protein: CASRINRVPNQPQHF.

The V gene is TRBV19, the J gene TRBJ2-7; D is uncertain. Germline V gene sequence: CDR1 LNHDA, CDR2 SQIVND (reference sequence). The CDR3 loop spans 12 amino acids. V was cut by 4 bases and J by 2 bases, with 6 bases left in between. As DNA, the CDR3 is TGTGCCAGTAGTACGTCCCCCTACGAGCAGTACTTC. Amino acids: CASSTSPYEQYF.

The chain has TRBV5-1 and TRBJ2-2; perhaps TRBD2 as D (5 bases). Germline V CDR1 and CDR2: SGHRS, YFSETQ. The CDR3 covers 12 residues. Between the trimmed V and J ends, which lost 6 bases and 7 bases, there was a span of 10 bases. CDR3 sequence: CASTLGDGELFF. The DNA for the CDR3 is TGCGCCAGCACCCTCGGGGACGGGGAGCTGTTTTTT.

The V gene is TRBV4-3, the J gene TRBJ2-7, with no clear D. CDR3 length: 14 residues. Germline V CDR1 and CDR2: LGHNA, YSLEER. Between the trimmed V and J ends, which lost 0 bases and 5 bases, there was a span of 11 bases. The CDR3 region has the DNA TGCGCCAGCAGCCAAGAGGCCGACGGTGACGAGCAGTACTTC. Protein: CASSQEADGDEQYF.

The V gene is TRBV30, the J gene TRBJ2-7; D may be TRBD1 (5 bases). This CDR3 region has 12 residues. Germline CDR1 and CDR2: GTSNPN and SVGIG (reference sequence). V shed 1 base and J shed 5 bases, with 9 bases lying between them. The CDR3 is CAWSAQGHEQYF. CDR3 sequence (DNA): TGTGCCTGGAGTGCTCAGGGCCACGAGCAGTACTTC.

This clone was detected only a few times. This chain links TRBV19 with TRBJ2-7; 9 positions agree with TRBD2. Germline values: CDR1 LNHDA, CDR2 SQIVND (reference sequence). This CDR3 is built from 15 residues. The V and J ends lost 9 bases and 5 bases, in that order; junction bases with no gene match: 14. The CDR3 coding sequence is TGTGCCAGCACAGACGGAGCGGGAGGTTGGGACGAGCAGTACTTC. Its protein is CASTDGAGGWDEQYF.

V and J are TRBV5-1 and TRBJ2-7; 8 positions match TRBD1. This CDR3 region has 16 residues. CDR1 and CDR2 from the germline V gene are SGHRS and YFSETQ. The V and J ends lost 1 base and 6 bases, in that order; junction bases with no gene match: 12. CDR3 DNA: TGCGCCAGCAGCTTGAACGGAAGGACAGGGCAACGCGAGCAGTACTTC. Protein sequence: CASSLNGRTGQREQYF.

This clone is a singleton in its sample. The chain uses TRBV7-8 and TRBJ1-1, with TRBD1 as a possible D gene (6 bases). Germline V gives CDR1 SGHVS, CDR2 FQNEAQ. The CDR3 sequence is 14 residues long. Trimming removed 5 bases from V and 10 bases from J, with 20 bases in between. CDR3 DNA sequence: TGTGCCAGCAGCCTCGGGACTCCAGGGGTTCGAGCTTTCTTT. This encodes CASSLGTPGVRAFF.

The chain uses TRBV28 and TRBJ1-4; TRBD1 matches at 7 bases. This CDR3 has 15 amino acids. CDR1 is MDHEN and CDR2 is SYDVKM in the germline V gene. V was clipped by 2 bases and J by 8 bases; unmatched bases: 8. The CDR3 nucleotides read TGTGCCAGCAGTTTACCCCAGGGGGAAGGGGAAAAACTGTTTTTT. Its protein is CASSLPQGEGEKLFF.

This sequence joins TRBV28 and TRBJ1-6, with D uncertain. Trimming took off 3 bases at V and 16 bases at J, with 10 bases between the two ends. The CDR3 covers 11 residues. The germline V gene has CDR1 MDHEN and CDR2 SYDVKM. The CDR3, as DNA: TGTGCCAGCAGTTTGGGGAGGACTCTCCACTTT. Protein: CASSLGRTLHF.

Only one count was recorded for this clone. This chain uses TRBV19 with TRBJ1-2; possible D gene TRBD1, 5 bases. The CDR3 consists of 12 residues. Germline CDR1 is LNHDA and CDR2 is SQIVND (reference sequence). V dropped 6 bases and J dropped 4 bases, with 9 bases sitting between them. In DNA, the CDR3 is TGTGCCAGTAGACCGGGGGGCTATGGCTACACCTTC. Its protein is CASRPGGYGYTF.

As DNA, the CDR3 is TGTGCCACCAGGGGGGCAATGAACACTGAAGCTTTCTTT. This codes for CATRGAMNTEAFF. This chain uses TRBV19 with TRBJ1-1, with 7 bases that match TRBD1. Germline V gene data show CDR1 as LNHDA and CDR2 as SQIVND (reference sequence). The CDR3 runs 13 residues. V gave up 10 bases and J gave up 0 bases; unmatched junction bases: 5.

The V gene is TRBV4-1, the J gene TRBJ1-1, with 7 bases fitting TRBD1. Germline trimming cut 3 bases from V and 0 bases from J; bases unmatched to any gene: 10. CDR3 length equals 17 residues. Germline V lookup: CDR1 MGHRA, CDR2 YSYEKL. CDR3 sequence: CASSHNPADRMNTEAFF. In DNA form, the CDR3 reads TGCGCCAGCAGCCACAATCCGGCGGACAGGATGAACACTGAAGCTTTCTTT.

V and J are TRBV6-4 and TRBJ2-1, with 10 bases aligning to TRBD2. With 10 bases clipped from V and 7 bases from J, the junction kept 16 bases outside the gene matches. Germline V gene lookup returns CDR1 MRHNA and CDR2 SNTAGT. The CDR3 is 16 amino acids. This CDR3 reads CAIPRGLAGAVNEQFF. As DNA, the CDR3 is TGTGCCATCCCCCGCGGTCTAGCGGGAGCGGTTAATGAGCAGTTCTTC.

V and J are TRBV3-1 (or the pseudogene TRBV3-2) and TRBJ1-2; D is undetermined. CDR3 length: 15 amino acids. V shed 0 bases and J shed 0 bases, with 8 bases lying between them. Germline CDR1 reads LGHDT; CDR2 reads YNNKEL (reference sequence). In nucleotides, the CDR3 is TGTGCCAGCAGCCAAGAGGCCAGGACTAACTATGGCTACACCTTC. As protein: CASSQEARTNYGYTF.